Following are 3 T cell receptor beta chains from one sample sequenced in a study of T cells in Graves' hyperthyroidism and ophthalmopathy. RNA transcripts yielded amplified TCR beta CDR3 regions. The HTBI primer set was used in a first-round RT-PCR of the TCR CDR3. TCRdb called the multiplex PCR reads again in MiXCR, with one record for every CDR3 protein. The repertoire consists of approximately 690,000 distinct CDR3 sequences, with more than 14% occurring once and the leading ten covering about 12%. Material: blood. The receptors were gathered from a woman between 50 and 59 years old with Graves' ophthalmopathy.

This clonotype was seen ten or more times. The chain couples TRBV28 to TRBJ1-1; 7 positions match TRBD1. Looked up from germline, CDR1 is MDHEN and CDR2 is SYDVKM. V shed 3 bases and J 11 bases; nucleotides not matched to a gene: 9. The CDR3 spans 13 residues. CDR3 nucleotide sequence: TGTGCCAGCAGTTTGAGGGGGCTTAGAACGGCTTTCTTT. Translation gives CASSLRGLRTAFF.

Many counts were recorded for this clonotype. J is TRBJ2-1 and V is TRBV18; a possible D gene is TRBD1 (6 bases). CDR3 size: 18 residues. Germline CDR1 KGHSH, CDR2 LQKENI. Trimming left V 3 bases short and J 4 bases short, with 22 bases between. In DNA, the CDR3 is TGTGCCAGCTCACCTGCCCCGGGATCCTTAGGGGGATACAATGAGCAGTTCTTC. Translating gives CASSPAPGSLGGYNEQFF.

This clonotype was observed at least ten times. The CDR3 loop reads CSAKEGAGDFSEQYF. The CDR3 DNA follows: TGCAGTGCTAAAGAGGGAGCAGGGGACTTCTCTGAGCAGTACTTC. This sequence joins TRBV20-1 and TRBJ2-7; the D call may be TRBD1 or TRBD2 (6 bases each). CDR1 is DFQATT, CDR2 SNEGSKA, per germline (reference sequence). The CDR3 covers 15 residues. Trimming removed 4 bases at V and 7 bases at J, with 23 bases between.